The entry below describes one TCR beta chain. Original analysis: How many nucleated cells were present was estimated from reference gene primer amplification. The repertoire was sequenced with immunoSEQ multiplex PCR; TCRdb's copy has only in-frame clones and lacks some. Clonal size and the V and J genes are those of that table, whereas D and trimming came from the DNA. The sample shows 200,000 to 300,000 clones, roughly 79% of them seen only once. The record originates from a study of blood T cell repertoires in COVID-19. As for the study in general: Samples of COVID-19 (acute and convalescent) were obtained from the United States, Italy and Spain. The cDNA or gDNA used as material had been derived from T cells, B-cell-depleted T cells, or PBMCs.

With 9 bases removed from V and 6 bases from J, the gap between germline ends came to 13 bases. Per germline, CDR1 SNHLY and CDR2 FYNNEI. The CDR3 is 12 amino acids. In Seattle, patients joined the study during active infection and were tracked longitudinally. The TCR was taken from an elderly woman with COVID-19, enrolled during active disease. The chain is built from TRBV2 and TRBJ2-3; tentatively, D is TRBD1 (5 bases). The source material was peripheral blood. CDR3 in amino acids: CARESGPDTQYF. The CDR3, as DNA: TGTGCCAGAGAGTCAGGGCCCGATACGCAGTATTTT.